Sequencing of this T cell receptor beta chain was carried out in a study of CD8 T cells in ankylosing spondylitis. This clonotype turned up a few times. The antigen is unknown. MiXCR was run by TCRdb on the 5' RACE reads, yielding one entry per CDR3 protein. The sample has over 600,000 distinct CDR3 sequences; under 20% are singletons. Study findings and constraints: Typical of ankylosing spondylitis blood, it appeared, was a TCR beta motif of fewer than ten highly homologous variants. According to the report, clones linked to the disease were significantly enriched in matched synovial fluid samples taken from ankylosing spondylitis patients.

CDR1 and CDR2 (germline): SGHTA, FQGNSA. This CDR3 region has 15 residues. J lost 4 bases, V lost 3 bases, and 7 bases had no gene match. This chain joins TRBV7-2 and TRBJ2-3, with TRBD2 matching over 7 bases. The sequence was collected from a male donor with ankylosing spondylitis. The sequenced sample consisted of blood, either unsorted or a sorted T cell fraction (not recorded which). Here the CDR3 reads CASSLIGGGPDTQYF. In nucleotides, the CDR3 is TGTGCCAGCAGCTTGATCGGGGGAGGGCCAGATACGCAGTATTTT.